The 27 T cell receptor beta chains below all came from one sample that was sequenced in a study of T-cell reconstitution after alpha-beta-depleted transplantation in children. Preparation of the TCRbeta library involved a method that used unique molecular identifiers. In TCRdb, the PCR reads were re-called with MiXCR into one record per CDR3 protein. The sample consists of about 340,000 distinct CDR3 sequences, under 20% of them appearing once. The sample was PBMCs, mostly from graft donor cells, taken 360 days after TCRalphabeta/CD19-depleted stem cell transplant. The source of these receptors is a male patient aged 2 to 9 who had a stem cell transplant for acute lymphoblastic leukemia, so the T cells may come from the graft donor.

The table lists this clonotype with many counts. This sequence joins TRBV28 and TRBJ1-5; D unresolved. The V gene lost 8 bases and the J gene lost 0 bases, with 5 bases spanning the gap. The CDR3 is 12 amino acids. Per germline, CDR1 MDHEN and CDR2 SYDVKM. CDR3 protein: CASRNSNQPQHF. In DNA, the CDR3 is TGTGCCAGCCGAAATAGCAATCAGCCCCAGCATTTT.

This clonotype has at least ten counts. The DNA of the CDR3 is TGCAGCGTGGTAAAAGGGGGCGGTTGGAATGAGCAGTTCTTC. Translated: CSVVKGGGWNEQFF. The chain has TRBV29-1 and TRBJ2-1; the match to TRBD1 covers 7 bases. Trimming at V came to 6 bases and at J to 7 bases, leaving 12 bases not matched to a gene. Germline-derived CDR1 and CDR2 are SQVTM and ANQGSEA. This CDR3 contains 14 residues.

This clonotype appeared a few times. The CDR3 is CASSLIGGALGGYTF. CDR3 bases: TGTGCCAGCAGTTTGATAGGGGGGGCCTTAGGTGGCTACACCTTC. V usage is TRBV27 and J usage is TRBJ1-2; D possibly corresponds to TRBD1 (6 bases). Germline CDR1 MNHEY, CDR2 SMNVEV (reference sequence). The V end was cut by 3 bases, the J end by 7 bases, with 18 bases between. CDR3 length: 15 residues.

This clonotype was observed a few times. This chain uses TRBV20-1 with TRBJ1-2; D possibly corresponds to TRBD1 (5 bases). The CDR3 is 13 amino acids. The germline V and J ends were trimmed by 4 bases and 4 bases, with 13 bases remaining between them. Germline V lookup: CDR1 DFQATT, CDR2 SNEGSKA (reference sequence). CDR3 coding DNA: TGCAGTGCTAAAACCGGGACGGGCTATGGCTACACCTTC. Protein: CSAKTGTGYGYTF.

This clonotype was counted between two and nine times. The chain combines TRBV10-3 with TRBJ2-5; no reliable D call. Germline V gives CDR1 ENHRY, CDR2 SYGVKD. This CDR3 is 13 amino acids long. Trimming stripped 6 bases from V and 2 bases from J, with 10 bases between. This chain's CDR3 is CAISPDLQETQYF. CDR3 bases: TGTGCCATCAGCCCAGACTTGCAAGAGACCCAGTACTTC.

Comments on this clonotype: One end of the junction is discordant with germline, which a read error may explain. The gene calls are TRBV6-2 or TRBV6-3 and TRBJ2-7; a weak D match, TRBD2 (5 bases). Germline CDR1 reads MNHEY; CDR2 reads SVGEGT. The CDR3 sequence is 12 residues long. CDR3 loop: CASSSGRASKDF. CDR3 bases: TGTGCCAGCAGTTCCGGACGGGCTAGCAAGGACTTC.

This clonotype was picked up a small number of times. V is TRBV7-9 and J is TRBJ1-2; D unresolved. V dropped 2 bases and J dropped 0 bases, with 7 bases sitting between them. This CDR3 has 14 amino acids. Germline V gene data show CDR1 as SEHNR and CDR2 as FQNEAQ (reference sequence). The CDR3 is CASSLPNSNYGYTF. In nucleotides, the CDR3 is TGTGCCAGCAGCTTACCTAACTCTAACTATGGCTACACCTTC.

In this sample, this clonotype turned up a few times. The chain is built from TRBV29-1 and TRBJ2-7; no definite D call. The V gene lost 5 bases and the J gene lost 3 bases, with 8 bases spanning the gap. Germline lookup yields CDR1 SQVTM and CDR2 ANQGSEA. The CDR3 totals 11 residues. CDR3 bases: TGCAGCGTTCGACTTGACTACGAGCAGTACTTC. This gives the protein CSVRLDYEQYF.

The chain employs TRBV6-1 and TRBJ2-3; 7 nucleotides align to TRBD1. CDR3 size: 12 residues. Germline values: CDR1 MNHNS, CDR2 SASEGT. The CDR3 loop reads CATGSSTDTQYF. The CDR3 nucleotides read TGTGCGACAGGGTCTAGCACAGATACGCAGTATTTT.

This chain uses TRBV4-1 with TRBJ2-1; 8 nucleotides match TRBD1. Germline assignment: CDR1 MGHRA and CDR2 YSYEKL. The V segment lost 2 bases and the J segment 5 bases; nucleotides outside the gene matches: 23. CDR3 length equals 21 residues. The chain's CDR3 is CASSQRSLAGGRNRTHNEQFF. In DNA form, the CDR3 reads TGCGCCAGCAGCCAAAGAAGCCTGGCAGGGGGCAGAAACCGGACCCACAATGAGCAGTTCTTC.

This CDR3 is CAISEGLAGDGELFF. CDR3 nucleotides: TGTGCCATCAGCGAGGGACTAGCGGGAGACGGGGAGCTGTTTTTT. The chain employs TRBV10-3 and TRBJ2-2; 14 bases map to TRBD2. Germline CDR1 reads ENHRY; CDR2 reads SYGVKD. This CDR3 has 15 amino acids. Losses at the gene ends were 6 bases for V and 7 bases for J; bases not matched to a gene: 4.

The V and J genes are TRBV14 and TRBJ2-1; no clear D. Germline V gene sequence: CDR1 SGHDN, CDR2 FVKESK. The length of the CDR3 is 12 residues. Trimming shortened V by 0 bases and J by 9 bases, and 6 bases separated the two germline ends. The CDR3 coding sequence is TGTGCCAGCAGCCAAGAGACCGGTGAGCAGTTCTTC. Its protein product is CASSQETGEQFF.

Only a few counts were recorded for this clonotype. The chain employs TRBV12-3 or TRBV12-4 and TRBJ2-7; 9 nucleotides line up with TRBD2. The ends lost 5 bases at V and 2 bases at J; junction bases unmatched: 7. This CDR3 contains 15 residues. The CDR3 reads CASSLTSGRPYEQYF. CDR3 in DNA: TGTGCCAGCAGTCTCACTAGCGGGCGACCCTACGAGCAGTACTTC.

This clonotype showed up many times. The chain is built from TRBV5-1 and TRBJ2-2; maybe TRBD2 (6 bases). This CDR3 contains 15 residues. CDR1 is SGHRS, CDR2 YFSETQ, per germline. Trimming pared 4 bases from V and 5 bases from J, leaving 15 bases between. CDR3 sequence (DNA): TGCGCCAGCAGCCTCCTCGCGGGGAAGACCGGGGAGCTGTTTTTT. This encodes CASSLLAGKTGELFF. The whole variable domain, filled in from reference TRBV5-1 and TRBJ2-2, reads KAGVTQTPRYLIKTRGQQVTLSCSPISGHRSVSWYQQTPGQGLQFLFEYFSETQRNKGNFPGRFSGRQFSNSRSEMNVSTLELGDSALYLCASSLLAGKTGELFFGEGSRLTVL.

In this sample, this clonotype turned up many times. The chain uses TRBV5-1 and TRBJ2-1; 10 bases are a match to TRBD2. This CDR3 spans 15 amino acids. V gave up 1 base and J gave up 10 bases; unmatched junction bases: 8. Germline V CDR1 and CDR2: SGHRS, YFSETQ. This chain's CDR3 is CASSLTSGNKREQFF. DNA of the CDR3: TGCGCCAGCAGCTTGACTAGCGGGAATAAGAGGGAGCAGTTCTTC.

CDR3 DNA sequence: TGTGCCACCGGCCCCGGGGACAGGGAGCAAGAGACCCAGTACTTC. Its protein is CATGPGDREQETQYF. The chain employs TRBV10-3 and TRBJ2-5; 9 bases line up with TRBD1. Trimming took 10 bases from V and 2 from J; bases not matched to a gene: 11. Germline V lookup: CDR1 ENHRY, CDR2 SYGVKD. The CDR3 extends over 15 amino acids.

This clonotype was detected a few times. The chain recombines TRBV6-5 with TRBJ1-5; D is ambiguous. The CDR3 runs to 16 residues. Trimming took 4 bases from V and 0 from J, leaving 13 bases between them. The V gene's germline CDR1 is MNHEY and CDR2 SVGAGI. The chain's CDR3 is CASSFNSLYSNQPQHF. The CDR3 nucleotides are TGTGCCAGCAGTTTTAACAGTCTCTATAGCAATCAGCCCCAGCATTTT.

This clonotype occurred many times. The rearrangement links TRBV7-9 to TRBJ2-7; D is ambiguous. CDR3 length equals 13 residues. Trimming stripped 2 bases from V and 4 bases from J, with 9 bases between. Germline values: CDR1 SEHNR, CDR2 FQNEAQ (reference sequence). In nucleotides, the CDR3 is TGTGCCAGCAGCTTAAGGTTGGGTTACGAGCAGTACTTC. This translates into CASSLRLGYEQYF.

CDR3 bases: TGTGCCAGCAGCTTAGAGGTGGGGACCCGCTCCTACAATGAGCAGTTCTTC. It specifies CASSLEVGTRSYNEQFF. The rearrangement joins TRBV11-2 to TRBJ2-1, with D tentatively TRBD1 or TRBD2 (5 bases each). CDR1 is SGHAT, CDR2 FQNNGV, per germline. The V end was cut by 0 bases, the J end by 0 bases, with 12 bases between. The CDR3 is made up of 17 amino acids.

The chain has TRBV20-1 and TRBJ1-1; TRBD1 aligns across 9 bases. V was pared by 0 bases and J by 1 base, with 3 bases of the junction left unmatched. The germline gives CDR1 DFQATT, CDR2 SNEGSKA (reference sequence). There are 15 residues in the CDR3. CDR3 sequence reads: CSARDRQGGNTEAFF. In DNA, the CDR3 is TGCAGTGCTAGAGATCGACAGGGGGGGAACACTGAAGCTTTCTTT.

This rearrangement joins TRBV7-9 to TRBJ2-7, with D possibly being TRBD1 (5 bases). Trimming stripped 4 bases from V and 2 bases from J, with 12 bases between. Germline V gene lookup returns CDR1 SEHNR and CDR2 FQNEAQ (reference sequence). The CDR3 consists of 14 residues. For the CDR3, the DNA is TGTGCCAGCAGCTCCTCCGACAGACCCTACGAGCAGTACTTC. Its translation is CASSSSDRPYEQYF.

This clonotype turned up a few times. In nucleotides, the CDR3 is TGTGCCAGCAGAGACAGCGCTACCTACGAGCAGTACTTC. This translates into CASRDSATYEQYF. J is TRBJ2-7 and V is TRBV28, with TRBD1 as a possible D gene (5 bases). The CDR3 consists of 13 residues. V was cut by 6 bases and J by 2 bases, with 11 bases left in between. Germline values: CDR1 MDHEN, CDR2 SYDVKM.

This clonotype was counted only a few times. The gene calls are TRBV5-6 and TRBJ2-5, with D unclear. The CDR3 sequence is 15 residues long. Germline CDR1 SGHDT, CDR2 YYEEEE. V lost 2 bases and J 1 base, leaving 12 bases between the germline ends. CDR3 sequence (DNA): TGTGCCAGCAGCTTTAGAAGCCAGGCCCAAGAGACCCAGTACTTC. Protein sequence: CASSFRSQAQETQYF.

In its sample, this clonotype was seen many times. The chain has TRBV21-1 and TRBJ2-1. TRBV21-1 is labeled a pseudogene. The CDR3 runs 15 residues. This CDR3 reads CASSKNREAYNEQFF. CDR3 sequence (DNA): TGTGCCAGCAGCAAAAATAGAGAAGCTTACAATGAGCAGTTCTTC.

This clonotype was recorded many times. The chain employs TRBV5-1 and TRBJ2-1; D gene uncertain. V was pared by 4 bases and J by 6 bases, with 11 bases between. Germline V lookup: CDR1 SGHRS, CDR2 YFSETQ. The CDR3 totals 13 residues. CDR3 nucleotides: TGCGCCAGCAGCACACTTTGGGGCAATGAGCAGTTCTTC. This encodes CASSTLWGNEQFF. The complete variable domain, with remaining parts taken from reference TRBV5-1 and TRBJ2-1, reads KAGVTQTPRYLIKTRGQQVTLSCSPISGHRSVSWYQQTPGQGLQFLFEYFSETQRNKGNFPGRFSGRQFSNSRSEMNVSTLELGDSALYLCASSTLWGNEQFFGPGTRLTVL.

The sample holds a few counts of this clonotype. The chain has TRBV7-8 and TRBJ2-3, with unresolved D. Germline V gene sequence: CDR1 SGHVS, CDR2 FQNEAQ. Trimming stripped 7 bases from V and 0 bases from J, with 11 bases between. CDR3 length equals 14 residues. CDR3 in DNA: TGTGCCAGCATCCCCGGTCTTAGCACAGATACGCAGTATTTT. Translating it yields CASIPGLSTDTQYF.

This clonotype showed up just a few times. The chain has TRBV4-2 and TRBJ2-5, with D hard to call. Per the germline V gene, CDR1 is LGHNA and CDR2 is YNFKEQ. The CDR3 has 15 residues. V gave up 0 bases and J gave up 2 bases, with 10 bases separating them. CDR3 bases: TGTGCCAGCAGCCAAGAGCAGCTAGTTCAAGAGACCCAGTACTTC. The encoded protein is CASSQEQLVQETQYF.